This T cell receptor (beta chain) comes out of a study of blood T cell repertoires in COVID-19. In the study overall: Sites in the United States, Italy and Spain provided acute and convalescent COVID-19 samples. Sources were T cells, B-cell-depleted T cells, or PBMCs; the material itself was cDNA or gDNA.

Original processing notes: Estimation of nucleated cell counts relied on the amplification of reference gene primers. TCRdb's table, derived via immunoSEQ multiplex PCR, lists solely in-frame clones and lacks some. From that table come the V and J calls and clone size; the DNA was used to work out D and trimming. The sample holds over 350,000 clones, around 86% seen once. Concerning this clone itself: The sample holds other DNA sequences that translate to the same CDR3.

The junction had 2 bases not matched to a gene; V was cut back by 5 bases and J by 4 bases. Per germline, CDR1 SNHLY and CDR2 FYNNEI. CDR3 length: 13 residues. The chain carries TRBV2 and TRBJ2-1; 7 bases are a match to TRBD1. Sequencing was performed on peripheral blood. This clonotype originated in a woman aged 25 to 39 with active or convalescent COVID-19. Here the CDR3 reads CASSRDSYNEQFF. CDR3 bases: TGTGCCAGCAGTCGGGACAGTTACAATGAGCAGTTCTTC. Filled out from reference TRBV2 and TRBJ2-1, the complete variable domain reads EPEVTQTPSHQVTQMGQEVILRCVPISNHLYFYWYRQILGQKVEFLVSFYNNEISEKSEIFDDQFSVERPDGSNFTLKIRSTKLEDSAMYFCASSRDSYNEQFFGPGTRLTVL.